The source of this T cell receptor beta chain is a study of tumor and adjacent non-tumor tissue in lung cancer. Overall study context: Patients comprised eleven to twelve adenocarcinoma, a couple of squamous cell carcinoma and 1 small cell lung cancer.

Study results and caveats: TCR diversity was significantly greater in tumor than normal lung tissue.

To note about this clonotype: The antigen remains unidentified. Compared with germline, one end of the junction differs, possibly owing to a read error.

Germline assignment: CDR1 WNHNN and CDR2 SYGVQD (reference sequence). This CDR3 region has 14 residues. No cell sorting was done before RNA was extracted from the tissue. A modified ARM-PCR protocol with three rounds of nested PCR amplified TCRbeta. One entry per CDR3 protein, called by TCRdb with MiXCR from the multiplex PCR reads. The data contain fewer than 120,000 distinct CDR3 sequences, 84% of them seen just once; the ten biggest clones take up 22%. V and J are TRBV10-1 and TRBJ1-1; no clear D gene. Sequencing was performed on lung tumor tissue. The TCR comes from a man between 65 and 80 years old with non-small cell lung cancer. In DNA, the CDR3 is TGCGCCAGCAGTGGGTCGAGAATGAACACTAAAGCTTTCTTT. This translates into CASSGSRMNTKAFF.